These 18 T cell receptor beta chains share one sample of origin, sequenced in a study of beta chain features in type 1 diabetes. Whole-study findings and limits: The study found moderately but significantly shorter TCRB CDR3s in all four CD4+ subsets of Type 1 diabetes patients.

Their recognized antigens are unknown. Of the isolated RNA, all was reverse transcribed, and so the sequenced material was expressed TCRB transcripts. Clones were sequenced by immunoSEQ multiplex PCR, and TCRdb holds only the in-frame ones, with some missing. Of 500,000 to 800,000 clones in the sample, over 10% are singletons; the top ten hold around 0.12%. The material sequenced was naive CD4+ T cells from blood. These TCRs come from a man aged 30-40 years with type 1 diabetes.

This clone showed up just a few times. This rearrangement joins TRBV5-1 to TRBJ2-3; a possible D gene is TRBD2 (5 bases). The germline V gene has CDR1 SGHRS and CDR2 YFSETQ. The ends were cut back, 2 bases at V and 2 bases at J, with 9 bases in the middle. The CDR3 loop spans 14 amino acids. The CDR3 coding sequence is TGCGCCAGCAGCTTATCCGGACTCACAGATACGCAGTATTTT. Translation gives CASSLSGLTDTQYF.

About this clone: The sample has other DNA sequences that encode this CDR3 too. The chain has TRBV6-5 and TRBJ1-5, with TRBD1 as a possible D gene (5 bases). V was trimmed by 0 bases and J by 6 bases, leaving 6 bases between them. CDR1 and CDR2 from the germline V gene are MNHEY and SVGAGI. The CDR3 contains 13 residues. CDR3 protein: CASSYSGAQPQHF. Here the CDR3 DNA reads TGTGCCAGCAGTTACTCAGGGGCTCAGCCCCAGCATTTT.

The rearrangement links TRBV7-2 to TRBJ1-5, with a possible D match to TRBD1 (6 bases). The CDR3 has 16 amino acids. Trimming shortened V by 1 base and J by 6 bases, and 16 bases separated the two germline ends. Germline values: CDR1 SGHTA, CDR2 FQGNSA. CDR3 region: CASSLEVGQGSQPQHF. In DNA, the CDR3 is TGTGCCAGCAGCTTAGAGGTGGGTCAGGGGAGTCAGCCCCAGCATTTT.

The genes are TRBV11-1 and TRBJ2-2, with D unclear. The CDR3 consists of 14 residues. Germline CDR1 is SGHAT and CDR2 is FQDESV (reference sequence). V was clipped by 0 bases and J by 3 bases, with 5 bases between them. CDR3: CASSLALYTGELFF. The CDR3, as DNA: TGTGCCAGCAGCTTAGCGCTATACACCGGGGAGCTGTTTTTT. The whole variable domain, filled in from reference TRBV11-1 and TRBJ2-2, reads EAEVAQSPRYKITEKSQAVAFWCDPISGHATLYWYRQILGQGPELLVQFQDESVVDDSQLPKDRFSAERLKGVDSTLKIQPAELGDSAMYLCASSLALYTGELFFGEGSRLTVL.

The CDR3 nucleotides are TGTGCCAGCAGCCAACTCTCGGGAAACACCATATATTTT. It specifies CASSQLSGNTIYF. The chain links TRBV16 to TRBJ1-3; no firm D call. V lost 2 bases, J lost 4 bases, and 6 bases lay in between. There are 13 residues in the CDR3. The germline V gene has CDR1 KGHSY and CDR2 FQNENV.

This chain connects TRBV10-1 to TRBJ2-5; D possibly uses TRBD1 or TRBD2 (6 bases each). The CDR3 runs to 16 residues. V dropped 0 bases and J dropped 4 bases, with 15 bases sitting between them. Germline V gives CDR1 WNHNN, CDR2 SYGVQD (reference sequence). CDR3 sequence reads: CASSESVGGPGETQYF. DNA of the CDR3: TGCGCCAGCAGTGAGTCGGTGGGGGGCCCGGGAGAGACCCAGTACTTC.

This clone has only a few counts. V is TRBV13 and J is TRBJ1-1; tentative D call: TRBD1 (5 bases). The CDR3 consists of 13 residues. The germline V and J ends were trimmed by 8 bases and 0 bases, with 10 bases remaining between them. Looked up from germline, CDR1 is PRHDT and CDR2 is FYEKMQ (reference sequence). DNA for the CDR3: TGTGCCAGCCAGGGCGGTATGAACACTGAAGCTTTCTTT. This encodes CASQGGMNTEAFF.

The chain combines TRBV7-2 with TRBJ1-6; possible D gene TRBD1, 6 bases. V lost 2 bases and J 10 bases, leaving 12 bases between the germline ends. The germline V gene encodes CDR1 SGHTA and CDR2 FQGNSA. The CDR3 length is 14 residues. CDR3 region: CASSLQGMRSPLHF. CDR3 bases: TGTGCCAGCAGCTTACAGGGGATGAGGTCACCCCTCCACTTT. The full variable domain, rest sourced from reference TRBV7-2 and TRBJ1-6, is GAGVSQSPSNKVTEKGKDVELRCDPISGHTALYWYRQSLGQGLEFLIYFQGNSAPDKSGLPSDRFSAERTGGSVSTLTIQRTQQEDSAVYLCASSLQGMRSPLHFGNGTRLTVT.

This clone has only a few counts. The rearrangement joins TRBV10-3 to TRBJ2-3; D not certain. Looked up from germline, CDR1 is ENHRY and CDR2 is SYGVKD. Trimming took 0 bases from V and 2 from J, leaving 6 bases between them. CDR3 length: 14 amino acids. The CDR3 DNA follows: TGTGCCATCAGTGAGTCAGTTATCACAGATACGCAGTATTTT. Translating gives CAISESVITDTQYF.

This clone was recorded a few times. The chain recombines TRBV7-2 with TRBJ2-3; possibly TRBD1 or TRBD2 for D (5 bases each). The germline V gene encodes CDR1 SGHTA and CDR2 FQGNSA. V was shortened by 1 base and J by 5 bases, with 13 bases between the two germline ends. The CDR3 sequence is 15 residues long. CDR3 residues: CASSLGGQGVDTQYF. The CDR3 nucleotides are TGTGCCAGCAGCTTAGGAGGGCAGGGCGTAGATACGCAGTATTTT.

This sequence joins TRBV7-2 and TRBJ1-6; D uncertain. Trimming cost V 5 bases and J 14 bases, with 16 bases left between them. Germline CDR1 SGHTA, CDR2 FQGNSA. The length of the CDR3 is 13 residues. DNA of the CDR3: TGTGCCAGCAGCCCCATTCCCCCGGGAACCCTCCACTTT. It translates to CASSPIPPGTLHF. Together with reference TRBV7-2 and TRBJ1-6, the CDR3 gives the full variable domain: GAGVSQSPSNKVTEKGKDVELRCDPISGHTALYWYRQSLGQGLEFLIYFQGNSAPDKSGLPSDRFSAERTGGSVSTLTIQRTQQEDSAVYLCASSPIPPGTLHFGNGTRLTVT.

This clone turned up a few times. This chain connects TRBV15 to TRBJ2-3; TRBD1 agrees at 8 bases. The CDR3 extends over 15 amino acids. Germline V gives CDR1 LNHNV, CDR2 YYDKDF (reference sequence). After removal of 3 bases from V and 5 bases from J, the junction contained 7 bases not matched to a gene. The CDR3 loop reads CATSSGQGFGDTQYF. The CDR3 nucleotides are TGTGCCACCAGCAGTGGACAGGGCTTTGGAGATACGCAGTATTTT.

The rearrangement links TRBV23-1 to TRBJ2-7; D is possibly TRBD1 or TRBD2 (5 bases each). TRBV23-1 is an ORF, and what it does is uncertain. The CDR3 is made up of 13 amino acids. Trimming took off 10 bases at V and 3 bases at J, with 16 bases between the two ends. Written as DNA, the CDR3 is TGCGCCACGTATACTAGACAGAACTACGAGCAGTACTTC. Translating gives CATYTRQNYEQYF.

The rearrangement joins TRBV18 to TRBJ1-2, with TRBD1 as a possible D gene (5 bases). This CDR3 has 17 amino acids. Trimming took 2 bases from V and 2 from J, leaving 18 bases between them. Germline V lookup: CDR1 KGHSH, CDR2 LQKENI. CDR3 in amino acids: CASSPSQGESSNYGYTF. The CDR3 DNA sequence: TGTGCCAGCTCACCATCCCAGGGTGAGAGTTCAAACTATGGCTACACCTTC.

This clone has more than one count but fewer than ten. The chain couples TRBV7-2 to TRBJ1-6; TRBD1 is a possible D gene (5 bases). Per the germline V gene, CDR1 is SGHTA and CDR2 is FQGNSA. With 5 bases removed from V and 9 bases from J, the gap between germline ends came to 17 bases. The CDR3 runs 15 residues. The CDR3 protein is CASSPRGGEGSPLHF. The CDR3 region has the DNA TGTGCCAGCAGCCCTCGTGGGGGTGAGGGTTCACCCCTCCACTTT.

This clone appeared a few times. The CDR3 sequence: CASSERWTSSYEQYF. As DNA, the CDR3 is TGTGCCAGCAGTGAACGCTGGACATCGTCCTACGAGCAGTACTTC. The gene calls are TRBV6-1 and TRBJ2-7; D is possibly TRBD1 (5 bases). Germline V gives CDR1 MNHNS, CDR2 SASEGT. This CDR3 spans 15 amino acids. Trimming left V 2 bases short and J 1 base short, with 12 bases between.

The V and J genes are TRBV27 and TRBJ2-7, with TRBD1 matching over 8 bases. CDR1 is MNHEY, CDR2 SMNVEV, per germline (reference sequence). The CDR3 spans 17 residues. Trimming cost V 4 bases and J 5 bases; bases outside gene matches: 16. The CDR3 DNA reads TGTGCCAGCAGTTCCCTCGGACAGGGAGTTTCGGGGGACGAGCAGTACTTC. Translated, it gives CASSSLGQGVSGDEQYF.

This clone has just one count. The rearrangement uses TRBV7-3 and TRBJ1-6; tentative D call: TRBD1 (6 bases). Trimming shortened V by 6 bases and J by 5 bases, and 11 bases separated the two germline ends. The CDR3 covers 14 residues. Germline CDR1 and CDR2: SGHTA and FQGTGA. The CDR3 nucleotides read TGTGCCAGCAGTCAGGGGCTTCATAATTCACCCCTCCACTTT. It translates to CASSQGLHNSPLHF.